This TCR beta chain was sequenced during a study of T cell responses to AZD1222 COVID-19 vaccine. Findings and limits, study-wide: The peak T cell response came first, and repertoires were sampled only after it. Donors, mostly white British, included more females; clonal diversity was possibly underestimated.

Sequencing was performed with immunoSEQ multiplex PCR; in TCRdb, only in-frame clones are kept and a portion is missing. The sample holds about 200,000 clones, around nine tenths seen once. This CDR3 has 14 residues. V dropped 4 bases and J dropped 6 bases, with 17 bases sitting between them. Germline V CDR1 and CDR2: SGHKS, YYEKEE (reference sequence). In regard to this clone: The antigen is not known.

The chain employs TRBV5-5 and TRBJ2-7; weak D call: TRBD2 (7 bases). This receptor was identified in an adult who received the MenACWY meningococcal vaccine as a control. The sample was peripheral blood, taken 28 days after the second dose of the MenACWY control vaccine. The CDR3 nucleotides read TGTGCCAGCAGCGTGGGCGCGGGGGCTGGCGAGCAGTACTTC. It encodes CASSVGAGAGEQYF.